The clone carrying this T cell receptor (beta chain) was seen a handful of times. The record originates from a study of blood T cell repertoires in COVID-19. At the level of the study: Acute and convalescent COVID-19 samples came from the United States, Italy and Spain.

Authors' data handling: Reference gene primer amplification gave nucleated cell count estimates. TCRdb's table, derived via immunoSEQ multiplex PCR, lists solely in-frame clones and lacks some. The V and J calls and clone size come from that table; D and trimming were worked out from the DNA. Of under 25,000 clones listed, roughly 85% were seen once; the top ten hold roughly 20%. The CDR3 contains 13 residues. Trimming stripped 2 bases from V and 8 bases from J, with 12 bases between. CDR1 and CDR2 (germline): MDHEN, SYDVKM. Input material: peripheral blood. This sequence originates from a man between 65 and 85 years old in a cohort sampled during active COVID-19. The rearrangement uses TRBV28 and TRBJ1-2, with D maybe TRBD1 (5 bases). CDR3 bases: TGTGCCAGCAGTTTAGGGGCCTTGGGAGGCTACACCTTC. This codes for CASSLGALGGYTF.